Detailed here is one T cell receptor (beta chain). As yet, its antigen is unknown. Authors' methods: ImmunoSEQ supplied junction-only sequences lacking quality scores, so filtering was different. Produced via immunoSEQ multiplex PCR; TCRdb's table is partial and in-frame only. V, J and clone size reflect that table, while D and trimming were determined from the DNA. The table lists a few hundred thousand clones, approximately 65% of them singletons. This sample was taken from a study of shared clonotypes between healthy human individuals. Study-wide results and caveats: Non-shared clonotypes had lower generation probabilities than clonotypes shared by all four sorted-subset donors. With a few donors compared, around 5% of naive CD4 clonotypes were shared. Sequencing depth was expected to influence donor clonotype sharing.

This TCR derives from a man in his thirties or forties in good health. What was sequenced was memory CD4+ T cells sorted from blood. Subset of the sample: CD45RA-negative fraction.

The CDR3 is CASSQDQEAYGTDTQYF. CDR3 sequence (DNA): TGCGCCAGCAGCCAAGATCAAGAGGCATACGGCACAGATACGCAGTATTTT. The V gene is TRBV4-3, the J gene TRBJ2-3; D gene unclear. V lost 0 bases, J lost 1 base, and 14 bases lay in between. Germline V gene data show CDR1 as LGHNA and CDR2 as YSLEER. The CDR3 contains 17 residues.